This TCR beta chain stems from a study of T cell clonotyping in hematopoietic cell transplantation. General observations from the study: At the given depth, recipient repertoires were over 95% de novo clonotypes. Without cell sorting, CD4 versus CD8 contributions remain unresolved.

Of note for this clone: What it binds is unknown.

The V gene lost 1 base and the J gene lost 7 bases, with 4 bases spanning the gap. The CDR3 runs 11 residues. Germline V gene sequence: CDR1 MDHEN, CDR2 SYDVKM. Recipients were bled about 28 days pretransplant and at posttransplant days 30, 100, 180. Assay used: immunoSEQ multiplex PCR; TCRdb lists only in-frame clones, some missing. The sample includes 2,000 to 2,500 clones, over 75% of them seen just once. This TCR derives from a male patient aged 45-60 years who had an allogeneic stem cell transplant from a related donor, so the T cells may come from the graft donor. Some clones in this sample may be carry-over from other donors' samples. The V gene is TRBV28, the J gene TRBJ1-2; D gene unclear. The sequencing used PBMCs, collected 100 days after allogeneic stem cell transplant. The CDR3: CASSLSVGYTF. CDR3 DNA sequence: TGTGCCAGCAGTTTATCCGTTGGCTACACCTTC.